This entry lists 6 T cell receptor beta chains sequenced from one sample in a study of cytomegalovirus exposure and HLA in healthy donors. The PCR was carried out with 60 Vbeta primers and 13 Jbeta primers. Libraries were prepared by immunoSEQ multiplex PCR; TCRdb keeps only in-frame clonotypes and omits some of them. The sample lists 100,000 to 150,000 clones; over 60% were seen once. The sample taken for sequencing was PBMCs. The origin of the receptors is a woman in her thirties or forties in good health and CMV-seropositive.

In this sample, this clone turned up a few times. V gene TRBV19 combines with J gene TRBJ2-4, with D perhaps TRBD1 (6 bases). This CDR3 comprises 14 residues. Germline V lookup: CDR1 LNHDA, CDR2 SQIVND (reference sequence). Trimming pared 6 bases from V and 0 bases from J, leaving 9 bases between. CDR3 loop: CASRDRLAKNIQYF. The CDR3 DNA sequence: TGTGCCAGTAGGGACAGATTAGCCAAAAACATTCAGTACTTC.

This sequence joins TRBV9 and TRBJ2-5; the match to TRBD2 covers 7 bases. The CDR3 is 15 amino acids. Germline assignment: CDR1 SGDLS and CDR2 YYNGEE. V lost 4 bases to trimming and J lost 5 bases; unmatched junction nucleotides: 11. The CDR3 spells CASSPRDYPAETQYF. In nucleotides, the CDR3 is TGTGCCAGCAGCCCTCGGGACTACCCAGCCGAGACCCAGTACTTC.

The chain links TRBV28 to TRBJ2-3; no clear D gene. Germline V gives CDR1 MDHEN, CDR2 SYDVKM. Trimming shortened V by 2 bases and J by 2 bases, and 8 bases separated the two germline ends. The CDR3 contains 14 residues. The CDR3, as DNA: TGTGCCAGCAGTTTAGGTGGGCCCACAGATACGCAGTATTTT. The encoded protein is CASSLGGPTDTQYF.

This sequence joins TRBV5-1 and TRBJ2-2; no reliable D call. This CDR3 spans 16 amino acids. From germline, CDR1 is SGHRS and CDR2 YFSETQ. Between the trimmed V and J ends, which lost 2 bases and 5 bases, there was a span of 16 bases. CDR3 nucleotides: TGCGCCAGCAGCTTTAGCCCCACCCGGCGGACCGGGGAGCTGTTTTTT. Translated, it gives CASSFSPTRRTGELFF.

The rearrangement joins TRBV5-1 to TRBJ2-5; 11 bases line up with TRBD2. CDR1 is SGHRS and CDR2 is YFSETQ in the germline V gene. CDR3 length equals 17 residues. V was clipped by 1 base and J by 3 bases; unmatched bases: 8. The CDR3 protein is CASSLNLAGGFEETQYF. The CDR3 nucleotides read TGCGCCAGCAGCTTGAATCTAGCGGGAGGTTTCGAAGAGACCCAGTACTTC. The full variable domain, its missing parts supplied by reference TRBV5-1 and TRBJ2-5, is KAGVTQTPRYLIKTRGQQVTLSCSPISGHRSVSWYQQTPGQGLQFLFEYFSETQRNKGNFPGRFSGRQFSNSRSEMNVSTLELGDSALYLCASSLNLAGGFEETQYFGPGTRLLVL.

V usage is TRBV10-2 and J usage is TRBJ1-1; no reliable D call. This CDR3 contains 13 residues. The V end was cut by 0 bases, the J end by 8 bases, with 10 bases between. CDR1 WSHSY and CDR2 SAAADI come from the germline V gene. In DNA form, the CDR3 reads TGCGCCAGCAGTGAGTCGGAGAAGTTAGAAGCTTTCTTT. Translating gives CASSESEKLEAFF.